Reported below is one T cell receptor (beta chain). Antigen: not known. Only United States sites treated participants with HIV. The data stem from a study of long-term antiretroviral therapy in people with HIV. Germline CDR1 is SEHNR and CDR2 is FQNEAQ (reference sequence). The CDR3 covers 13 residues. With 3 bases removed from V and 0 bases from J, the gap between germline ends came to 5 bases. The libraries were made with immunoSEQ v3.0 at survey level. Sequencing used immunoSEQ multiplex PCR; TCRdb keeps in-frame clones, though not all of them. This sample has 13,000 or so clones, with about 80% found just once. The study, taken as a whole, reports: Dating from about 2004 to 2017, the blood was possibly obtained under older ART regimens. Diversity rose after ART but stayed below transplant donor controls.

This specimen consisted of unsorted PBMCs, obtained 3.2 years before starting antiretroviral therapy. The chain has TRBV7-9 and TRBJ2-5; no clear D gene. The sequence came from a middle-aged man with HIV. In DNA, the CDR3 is TGTGCCAGCAGCTTCCAGGACCAAGAGACCCAGTACTTC. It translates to CASSFQDQETQYF.